The rows below give T cell receptor beta chains drawn from one sample of a study of beta chain features in type 1 diabetes. Using immunoSEQ multiplex PCR, the repertoire was profiled, and TCRdb retains in-frame clones only, with some absent. Of just over 450,000 clones listed, 30% are singletons. Sample: naive CD4+ T cells from blood. The receptors derive from a man aged 18-30 years in good health. Both conserved end residues are part of each CDR3. The D gene is left open where the match is weak. Only part of the rows carry a size: once, few, many, or a class if the clone is expanded.

few	.	TRBJ2-1	TRBV5-1	TGCGCCAGCAGCACCGGGACGGGGGAGGCGATTCATGAGCAGTTCTTC	CASSTGTGEAIHEQFF
.	TRBD2	TRBJ2-1	TRBV30	TGTGCCTGGAGTGTATGGACTAGCACCCAAGGGAATGAGCAGTTCTTC	CAWSVWTSTQGNEQFF
.	.	TRBJ1-2	TRBV30	TGTGCCTGGAGCCCTAGGGGGGACGCGAGCTACACCTTC	CAWSPRGDASYTF
once	.	TRBJ2-5	TRBV11-2	TGTGCCAGCAGCTTAGTGACCAGGGAGGAGACCCAGTACTTC	CASSLVTREETQYF
.	TRBD2	TRBJ2-1	TRBV28	TGTGCCAGCAGCCTTTTTAGCGGGATCAATGAGCAGTTCTTC	CASSLFSGINEQFF
few	.	TRBJ2-2	TRBV29-1	TGCAGCGCACCTACTAGGCTCACCGGGGAGCTGTTTTTT	CSAPTRLTGELFF
.	.	TRBJ2-1	TRBV7-2	TGTGCCAGCAGCGTAGTATCGTCCTACAATGAGCAGTTCTTC	CASSVVSSYNEQFF
few	.	TRBJ2-1	TRBV12-5	TGTGCTAGTGCCGCAGGGGCTGACAATGAGCAGTTCTTC	CASAAGADNEQFF
few	.	TRBJ2-7	TRBV7-9	TGTGCCAGCAGCTTAACAGCGGCCTACGAGCAGTACTTC	CASSLTAAYEQYF
.	TRBD1	TRBJ2-7	TRBV6-1	TGTGCCAGCAGTGAGACAGGGCGGTACGAGCAGTACTTC	CASSETGRYEQYF
.	TRBD1	TRBJ2-3	TRBV5-4	TGTGCCAGCAGCCGTCGGGACAGGGGTACAGATACGCAGTATTTT	CASSRRDRGTDTQYF
few	TRBD1	TRBJ2-7	TRBV30	TGTGCCTGGTGGACAGGGGGCTACGAGCAGTACTTC	CAWWTGGYEQYF
few	TRBD1	TRBJ2-7	TRBV7-2	TGTGCCAGCAGCTTAGTAGGGGACAGTTCCTACGAGCAGTACTTC	CASSLVGDSSYEQYF
.	TRBD2	TRBJ2-1	TRBV5-1	TGCGCCAGCAGCCCCGGACTAGCGGGCTACAATGAGCAGTTCTTC	CASSPGLAGYNEQFF
.	TRBD1	TRBJ2-5	TRBV28	TGTGCCAGCAGTCCTACAGGGGTCCCGAAGACCCAGTACTTC	CASSPTGVPKTQYF
few	TRBD2	TRBJ2-3	TRBV14	TGTGCCAGCAGCCAAGGTTCCAGCGGGACCGCAGCCACAGATACGCAGTATTTT	CASSQGSSGTAATDTQYF
few	TRBD2	TRBJ2-2	TRBV29-1	TGCAGCCTATCTAGCGGGACCGGGGAGCTGTTTTTT	CSLSSGTGELFF
few	.	TRBJ2-3	TRBV7-9	TGTGCCAGCAGCTTAGGGCCTTCCCCGTCGGATACGCAGTATTTT	CASSLGPSPSDTQYF
.	.	TRBJ2-3	TRBV15	TGTGCCACCAGCAGAGAATTTTCTACTAGGCTGGTCGCAGATACGCAGTATTTT	CATSREFSTRLVADTQYF
few	TRBD2	TRBJ2-7	TRBV10-3	TGTGCCATCGGTGAGGCACTAGCGGGATCCGAGCAGTACTTC	CAIGEALAGSEQYF
.	.	TRBJ2-7	TRBV5-6	TGTGCCAGCAGCTGGAGTCTAGCGAGCGACGAGCAGTACTTC	CASSWSLASDEQYF
.	.	TRBJ2-7	TRBV4-1	TGCGCCAGCAGCCAAGAAAGGTTCATCTACGAGCAGTACTTC	CASSQERFIYEQYF
.	.	TRBJ2-3	TRBV4-3	TGCGCCAGCAGCCAACAACTACCAGATACGCAGTATTTT	CASSQQLPDTQYF
.	.	TRBJ1-1	TRBV18	TGTGCCAGCTCACCGCAGATCGAACACGCTGAAGCTTTCTTT	CASSPQIEHAEAFF
.	.	TRBJ1-2	TRBV25-1	TGTGCCAGCAGTCGTCCAGGGGCGCCCGGCTACACCTTC	CASSRPGAPGYTF
.	.	TRBJ2-3	TRBV29-1	TGCAGCTTTCAAACAAGGGGCGATGCGCAGTATTTT	CSFQTRGDAQYF